What follows are 15 T cell receptor beta chains derived from one specimen sequenced in a study of a mutant IDH1 vaccine in newly diagnosed glioma. The time point denotes: week 35, safety follow-up. What each vaccine dose contained was 300 ug of mutant IDH1 20-mer peptide, accompanied by topical imiquimod. The table came from immunoSEQ multiplex PCR; TCRdb's copy has only in-frame clones and leaves some out. The sample records tens of thousands of clones, 88% being singletons. Their recognized antigens are unknown. Sequencing was performed on PBMCs, taken from a glioma patient whose treatment included an IDH1 peptide vaccine. The receptors derive from a woman aged 40-49 years with glioma.

The J gene is TRBJ2-7, the V gene TRBV15; 7 bases agree with TRBD2. J lost 6 bases, V lost 0 bases, and 2 bases had no gene match. Germline CDR1 and CDR2: LNHNV and YYDKDF (reference sequence). There are 13 residues in the CDR3. CDR3 loop: CATSRDPGGEQYF. The DNA for the CDR3 is TGTGCCACCAGCAGAGACCCGGGGGGCGAGCAGTACTTC.

The chain joins TRBV30 to TRBJ1-1; D may be TRBD1 (6 bases). Germline V CDR1 and CDR2: GTSNPN, SVGIG (reference sequence). The CDR3 is 14 amino acids. V lost 2 bases, J lost 5 bases, and 15 bases lay in between. The CDR3 DNA follows: TGTGCCTGGAGTCGGGGGCAAAGAGGGACTGAAGCTTTCTTT. Its translation is CAWSRGQRGTEAFF.

This rearrangement joins TRBV18 to TRBJ1-2, with unresolved D. Germline V CDR1 and CDR2: KGHSH, LQKENI. The CDR3 loop spans 13 amino acids. The germline V and J ends were trimmed by 1 base and 6 bases, with 9 bases remaining between them. CDR3 region: CASSPQPGNGYTF. The DNA of the CDR3 is TGTGCCAGCTCACCACAGCCTGGGAATGGCTACACCTTC. The full variable domain, completed using reference TRBV18 and TRBJ1-2, is NAGVMQNPRHLVRRRGQEARLRCSPMKGHSHVYWYRQLPEEGLKFMVYLQKENIIDESGMPKERFSAEFPKEGPSILRIQQVVRGDSAAYFCASSPQPGNGYTFGSGTRLTVV.

The chain is built from TRBV10-3 and TRBJ2-2; 10 nucleotides align to TRBD2. The CDR3 contains 16 residues. Germline V lookup: CDR1 ENHRY, CDR2 SYGVKD. Trimming removed 2 bases from V and 4 bases from J; junction bases left unmatched: 4. This CDR3 reads CAISESGGAGTGELFF. Written as DNA, the CDR3 is TGTGCCATCAGTGAGAGCGGGGGGGCTGGCACCGGGGAGCTGTTTTTT.

This chain joins TRBV10-3 and TRBJ1-3, with D unclear. Germline V gene sequence: CDR1 ENHRY, CDR2 SYGVKD. V lost 0 bases, J lost 4 bases, and 10 bases lay in between. The CDR3 extends over 15 amino acids. DNA of the CDR3: TGTGCCATCAGTGAGTCACCGGGCGGCGGAAACACCATATATTTT. Translated: CAISESPGGGNTIYF.

On this clone: A junction end diverges from the germline sequence, so it may reflect a read error. The chain links TRBV2 to TRBJ2-5, with D possibly matching TRBD2 (5 bases). CDR1 is SNHLY and CDR2 is FYNNEI in the germline V gene. The length of the CDR3 is 14 residues. The CDR3 DNA is TGTGCCAGCAGTGAGGTAGAGGGTCAAGGGACCCAGTACTTC. Amino acid sequence: CASSEVEGQGTQYF.

This clone was seen a handful of times. The same CDR3 can be traced to other DNA sequences in this sample. The chain uses TRBV5-1 and TRBJ1-5, with 9 positions matching TRBD1. The CDR3 contains 14 residues. J was trimmed by 5 bases and V by 3 bases; bases with no gene match: 3. Germline V CDR1 and CDR2: SGHRS, YFSETQ. The CDR3, as DNA: TGCGCCAGCAGCTGGGGACAGGGTGATCAGCCCCAGCATTTT. Its translation is CASSWGQGDQPQHF.

Only one count was recorded for this clone. The chain recombines TRBV28 with TRBJ1-2, with D maybe TRBD1 (6 bases). Trimming stripped 3 bases from V and 2 bases from J, with 7 bases between. Germline CDR1 reads MDHEN; CDR2 reads SYDVKM. The CDR3 extends over 13 amino acids. The CDR3 nucleotides read TGTGCCAGCAGTTTGGGGACAAACTATGGCTACACCTTC. Translated, it gives CASSLGTNYGYTF.

The V and J genes are TRBV11-2 and TRBJ2-1, with TRBD2 identical over 12 bases. After removal of 5 bases from V and 5 bases from J, the junction contained 4 bases not matched to a gene. This CDR3 comprises 15 residues. CDR1 and CDR2 (germline): SGHAT, FQNNGV. CDR3 nucleotide sequence: TGTGCCAGCAGCCGTACTAGCGGGAGGCACAATGAGCAGTTCTTC. Residues: CASSRTSGRHNEQFF.

This chain links TRBV18 with TRBJ2-1; 9 positions agree with TRBD2. The germline CDR1 and CDR2 sequences are KGHSH and LQKENI. The CDR3 spans 14 residues. V gave up 5 bases and J gave up 7 bases; unmatched junction bases: 6. The CDR3 is CASSSLAGSNEQFF. The CDR3 DNA is TGTGCCAGCTCATCACTAGCGGGTTCGAATGAGCAGTTCTTC. The complete variable domain, with remaining parts taken from reference TRBV18 and TRBJ2-1, reads NAGVMQNPRHLVRRRGQEARLRCSPMKGHSHVYWYRQLPEEGLKFMVYLQKENIIDESGMPKERFSAEFPKEGPSILRIQQVVRGDSAAYFCASSSLAGSNEQFFGPGTRLTVL.

This chain links TRBV7-9 with TRBJ1-4, with 8 positions matching TRBD1. The V gene's germline CDR1 is SEHNR and CDR2 FQNEAQ (reference sequence). With 6 bases clipped from V and 8 bases from J, the junction kept 11 bases outside the gene matches. The CDR3 extends over 15 amino acids. The CDR3 reads CASRISGTGGEKLFF. The CDR3, as DNA: TGTGCCAGCAGGATCTCCGGGACAGGAGGGGAAAAACTGTTTTTT.

This clone showed up just a few times. The gene calls are TRBV2 and TRBJ2-2, with D possibly matching TRBD2 (6 bases). CDR1 is SNHLY and CDR2 is FYNNEI in the germline V gene. The CDR3 covers 14 residues. Trimming shortened V by 1 base and J by 6 bases, and 9 bases separated the two germline ends. CDR3 residues: CASSEGASAGELFF. The CDR3 DNA is TGTGCCAGCAGTGAAGGGGCTAGCGCCGGGGAGCTGTTTTTT. Combining the CDR3 with reference TRBV2 and TRBJ2-2 gives the whole variable domain EPEVTQTPSHQVTQMGQEVILRCVPISNHLYFYWYRQILGQKVEFLVSFYNNEISEKSEIFDDQFSVERPDGSNFTLKIRSTKLEDSAMYFCASSEGASAGELFFGEGSRLTVL.

The chain links TRBV6-5 to TRBJ2-7, with D possibly matching TRBD2 (6 bases). Per the germline V gene, CDR1 is MNHEY and CDR2 is SVGAGI. The CDR3 totals 13 residues. Trimming removed 5 bases at V and 4 bases at J, with 12 bases between. CDR3 amino acids: CASSPAGPYEQYF. For the CDR3, the DNA is TGTGCCAGCAGTCCAGCGGGTCCGTACGAGCAGTACTTC.

The genes are TRBV28 and TRBJ2-1; no firm D call. V was cut by 1 base and J by 4 bases, with 11 bases left in between. The germline V gene encodes CDR1 MDHEN and CDR2 SYDVKM. The CDR3 contains 15 residues. CDR3 residues: CASSLYSERYNEQFF. The CDR3 nucleotides read TGTGCCAGCAGTTTATACAGCGAAAGATACAATGAGCAGTTCTTC.

The J gene is TRBJ2-2, the V gene TRBV6-6; 8 bases are shared with TRBD1. From germline, CDR1 is MNHNY and CDR2 SVGAGI (reference sequence). V shed 4 bases and J 3 bases; nucleotides not matched to a gene: 1. The CDR3 has 14 amino acids. CDR3: CASSSRGHTGELFF. CDR3 sequence (DNA): TGTGCCAGCAGTTCCAGGGGGCACACCGGGGAGCTGTTTTTT.